The 9 T cell receptor beta chains below come from one sample, sequenced in a study of tumor-infiltrating lymphocytes in primary liver carcinoma (TCRdb year 2017). This sample was sequenced with an Illumina HiSeq 2500. Starting from around 520 ng total RNA, TCRbeta-specific cDNA was produced by reverse transcription with a constant-region primer and ProtoScript II reverse transcriptase. The TCRbeta libraries were prepared through three rounds of nested multiplex PCR following a slightly modified ARM-PCR procedure. Each of the first two PCR rounds ran for about 10 cycles and used multiplex TRBV1-TRBV30 forward primers together with a Cbeta reverse primer. TCRdb trimmed public reads at Q25 via fastp, called clones via MiXCR and kept in-frame beta chains. Entries are consolidated by CDR3 protein sequence, retaining the most common genes and DNA. The sample data list about 100,000 distinct CDR3 sequences, and about 70% of these were observed just once. The ten biggest clones cover around 25% of the sample.

Without any cell sorting, total RNA and DNA were extracted together from about 20-30 mg of bulk tissue using the AllPrep DNA/RNA mini kit. The sample comprised tumor-adjacent normal liver tissue. All receptors derive from a man in his forties with primary liver carcinoma and hepatitis B virus infection.

This clonotype was picked up a small number of times. The chain carries TRBV5-1 and TRBJ1-2, with D hard to call. CDR1 is SGHRS and CDR2 is YFSETQ in the germline V gene. The CDR3 length is 14 residues. Trimming removed 4 bases at V and 8 bases at J, with 18 bases between. CDR3 coding DNA: TGCGCCAGCAGCCCGAGGGTAGCCGAGGGAGGCTACACCTTC. Translation gives CASSPRVAEGGYTF.

The rearrangement links TRBV6-2 or TRBV6-3 to TRBJ2-1, with 7 bases matching TRBD2. This CDR3 contains 11 residues. J was trimmed by 15 bases and V by 6 bases; bases with no gene match: 8. Germline CDR1 is MNHEY and CDR2 is SVGEGT. The CDR3 sequence: CASRGGKLWFF. CDR3 DNA: TGTGCCAGCAGGGGGGGGAAGTTATGGTTCTTC.

This sequence joins TRBV7-8 and TRBJ2-7; unclear D gene. V lost 7 bases and J lost 0, with 16 bases in between. This CDR3 region has 15 residues. Germline V CDR1 and CDR2: SGHVS, FQNEAQ. The DNA of the CDR3 is TGTGCCAGCAACTTTGAAGTAAGCCTCTCCTACGAGCAGTACTTC. Its translation is CASNFEVSLSYEQYF. Full variable domain (outside the CDR3, taken from reference TRBV7-8 and TRBJ2-7): GAGVSQSPRYKVAKRGQDVALRCDPISGHVSLFWYQQALGQGPEFLTYFQNEAQLDKSGLPSDRFFAERPEGSVSTLKIQRTQQEDSAVYLCASNFEVSLSYEQYFGPGTRLTVT.

With respect to this clonotype: A read error is possible here, since a much larger clone lies one base away. The chain links TRBV28 to TRBJ2-2, with D uncertain. Per the germline V gene, CDR1 is MDHEN and CDR2 is SYDVKM. The CDR3 length is 15 residues. The CDR3 nucleotides read TGTGTCAGCACCCCCGGTGAGCGATACACCGGGGAGCTGTTTTTT. Translating gives CVSTPGERYTGELFF. Full variable domain (missing parts from reference TRBV28 and TRBJ2-2): DVKVTQSSRYLVKRTGEKVFLECVQDMDHENMFWYRQDPGLGLRLIYFSYDVKMKEKGDIPEGYSVSREKKERFSLILESASTNQTSMYLCVSTPGERYTGELFFGEGSRLTVL.

This rearrangement joins TRBV7-9 to TRBJ2-3; D is ambiguous. This CDR3 has 14 residues. Trimming shortened V by 3 bases and J by 5 bases, and 12 bases separated the two germline ends. Germline V gives CDR1 SEHNR, CDR2 FQNEAQ (reference sequence). The DNA for the CDR3 is TGTGCCAGCAGCTTGAACAGTGTGCTAGATACGCAGTATTTT. Translated: CASSLNSVLDTQYF. Full variable domain (rest looked up from reference TRBV7-9 and TRBJ2-3): DTGVSQNPRHKITKRGQNVTFRCDPISEHNRLYWYRQTLGQGPEFLTYFQNEAQLEKSRLLSDRFSAERPKGSFSTLEIQRTEQGDSAMYLCASSLNSVLDTQYFGPGTRLTVL.

As for this clonotype: A single base separates this from a much larger clone, so it may be a read error. The rearrangement joins TRBV14 to TRBJ1-2; D gene ambiguous. The V end was cut by 0 bases, the J end by 8 bases, with 10 bases between. The CDR3 runs to 13 residues. CDR1 is SGHDN, CDR2 FVKESK, per germline. The CDR3 DNA sequence: TGTGCCAGCAGCCAAGATACTGAGGGAGGCTACACCTTC. It encodes CASSQDTEGGYTF.

V is TRBV5-4 and J is TRBJ2-1, with 10 bases identical to TRBD2. The CDR3 has 15 residues. Germline V gene sequence: CDR1 SGHNT, CDR2 YYREEE (reference sequence). Unmatched junction bases numbered 8, after V lost 4 bases and J lost 7 bases. The CDR3 loop is CASSPASGRSNEQFF. Written as DNA, the CDR3 is TGTGCCAGCAGCCCGGCTAGCGGGAGAAGTAATGAGCAGTTCTTC. Together with reference TRBV5-4 and TRBJ2-1, the CDR3 gives the full variable domain: ETGVTQSPTHLIKTRGQQVTLRCSSQSGHNTVSWYQQALGQGPQFIFQYYREEENGRGNFPPRFSGLQFPNYSSELNVNALELDDSALYLCASSPASGRSNEQFFGPGTRLTVL.

The rearrangement joins TRBV28 to TRBJ2-7; D possibly matches TRBD1 or TRBD2 (5 bases each). The germline V gene has CDR1 MDHEN and CDR2 SYDVKM. V was shortened by 8 bases and J by 0 bases, with 17 bases between the two germline ends. The CDR3 consists of 15 residues. In nucleotides, the CDR3 is TGTGCCAGCGGCTACGGGACCACGAACTCCTACGAGCAGTACTTC. Its protein is CASGYGTTNSYEQYF.

Many counts were recorded for this clonotype. This sequence joins TRBV28 and TRBJ2-3; D is unclear. Trimming removed 1 base from V and 4 bases from J, with 0 bases in between. Germline CDR1 MDHEN, CDR2 SYDVKM. The CDR3 covers 11 residues. CDR3 bases: TGTGCCAGCAGTTTATCAGATACGCAGTATTTT. This codes for CASSLSDTQYF.